Listed here is a single TCR beta chain. The data were taken from a study of blood T cell repertoires in COVID-19. V gave up 5 bases and J gave up 5 bases; unmatched junction bases: 6. The germline CDR1 and CDR2 sequences are SGHTA and FQGNSA. The length of the CDR3 is 16 residues. Here immunoSEQ multiplex PCR was the method, and the copy in TCRdb shows in-frame clones only, minus some. Altogether 120,000 or so clones are present, 85% to 90% being singletons, with the ten largest covering 3.8%. The origin of this receptor is a woman aged 55-69 years with COVID-19, enrolled during active disease. The chain combines TRBV7-2 with TRBJ2-2; 12 bases fit TRBD2. Sequenced material: peripheral blood. The CDR3 region is CASSLGLAGNTGELFF. The DNA of the CDR3 is TGTGCCAGCAGCCTAGGACTAGCGGGGAATACCGGGGAGCTGTTTTTT.